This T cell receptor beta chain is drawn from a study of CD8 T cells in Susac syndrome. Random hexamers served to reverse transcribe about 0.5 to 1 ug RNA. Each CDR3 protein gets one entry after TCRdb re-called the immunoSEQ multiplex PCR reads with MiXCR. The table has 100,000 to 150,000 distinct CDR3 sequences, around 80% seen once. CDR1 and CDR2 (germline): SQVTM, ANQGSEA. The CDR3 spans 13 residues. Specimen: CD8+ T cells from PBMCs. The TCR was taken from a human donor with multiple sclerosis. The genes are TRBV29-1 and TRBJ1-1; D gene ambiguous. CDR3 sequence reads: CTILSSFGTEAFF. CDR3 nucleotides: TGCACCATCCTTTCAAGTTTCGGAACTGAAGCTTTCTTT.